Below, 4 T cell receptor beta chains from the same sample are listed, as sequenced in a study of cytomegalovirus exposure and HLA in healthy donors. Primers: 60 Vbeta forward and 13 Jbeta reverse. Profiling relied on immunoSEQ multiplex PCR, and the TCRdb table lists in-frame clones only, not all of them. Its clone listing holds around 190,000 clones. Sequences were obtained from PBMCs. The receptors stem from a woman in her 30s in good health and CMV-seropositive.

The chain carries TRBV28 and TRBJ1-2; D is unresolved. Germline V gives CDR1 MDHEN, CDR2 SYDVKM. The length of the CDR3 is 14 residues. The ends were cut back, 3 bases at V and 4 bases at J, with 12 bases in the middle. CDR3 residues: CASSFGQSLYGYTF. The CDR3 nucleotides are TGTGCCAGCAGTTTTGGGCAGTCCCTCTATGGCTACACCTTC.

V gene TRBV30 combines with J gene TRBJ2-5; 9 bases fit TRBD2. The CDR3 runs 15 residues. The germline CDR1 and CDR2 sequences are GTSNPN and SVGIG (reference sequence). V was pared by 1 base and J by 2 bases, with 5 bases of the junction left unmatched. CDR3 region: CAWSAGLAGQETQYF. In DNA, the CDR3 is TGTGCCTGGAGTGCCGGGCTAGCGGGACAAGAGACCCAGTACTTC.

This chain links TRBV27 with TRBJ1-3; D gene uncertain. CDR1 is MNHEY and CDR2 is SMNVEV in the germline V gene (reference sequence). Between the trimmed V and J ends, which lost 2 bases and 4 bases, there was a span of 21 bases. The CDR3 extends over 18 amino acids. The CDR3 sequence is CASSLRFDGARSGNTIYF. The CDR3 region has the DNA TGTGCCAGCAGTTTACGCTTTGACGGAGCTCGGTCGGGAAACACCATATATTTT.

This chain connects TRBV2 to TRBJ2-7; TRBD2 might be the D (7 bases). Germline V CDR1 and CDR2: SNHLY, FYNNEI. The CDR3 runs 15 residues. Trimming cost V 9 bases and J 5 bases, with 23 bases left between them. The CDR3 protein is CARGKIVGGPNEQYF. In DNA form, the CDR3 reads TGTGCCAGGGGAAAGATAGTGGGGGGGCCCAACGAGCAGTACTTC. Complete variable domain (other parts from reference TRBV2 and TRBJ2-7): EPEVTQTPSHQVTQMGQEVILRCVPISNHLYFYWYRQILGQKVEFLVSFYNNEISEKSEIFDDQFSVERPDGSNFTLKIRSTKLEDSAMYFCARGKIVGGPNEQYFGPGTRLTVT.